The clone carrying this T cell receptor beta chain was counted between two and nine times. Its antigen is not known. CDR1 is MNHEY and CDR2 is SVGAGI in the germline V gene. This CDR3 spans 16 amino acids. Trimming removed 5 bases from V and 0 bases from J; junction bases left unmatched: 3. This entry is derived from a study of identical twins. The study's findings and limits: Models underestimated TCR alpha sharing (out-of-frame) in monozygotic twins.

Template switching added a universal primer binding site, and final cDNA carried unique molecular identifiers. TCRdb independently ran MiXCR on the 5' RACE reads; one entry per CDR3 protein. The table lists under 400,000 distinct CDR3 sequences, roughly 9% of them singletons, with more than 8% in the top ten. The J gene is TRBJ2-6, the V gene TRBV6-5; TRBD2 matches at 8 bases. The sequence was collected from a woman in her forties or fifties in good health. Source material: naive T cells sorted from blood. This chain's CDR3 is CASSNLAGSGANVLTF. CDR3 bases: TGTGCCAGCAGTAACCTAGCGGGCTCTGGGGCCAACGTCCTGACTTTC.